What follows are 3 T cell receptor beta chains derived from one specimen sequenced in a study of OX40 agonist ivuxolimab in advanced cancers. Method: immunoSEQ multiplex PCR; TCRdb's copy keeps in-frame clones and lacks some. This table has some 73,000 clones, 85% to 90% appearing once. This specimen consisted of CD4+ or CD8+ T cells sorted from blood, obtained in a trial of the OX40 agonist ivuxolimab. The receptors here all came from an adult with an advanced solid tumor such as melanoma, head and neck, liver or kidney cancer.

The V and J genes are TRBV5-1 and TRBJ2-7; 10 positions agree with TRBD2. This CDR3 comprises 18 residues. CDR1 SGHRS and CDR2 YFSETQ come from the germline V gene. The junction had 10 bases not matched to a gene; V was cut back by 0 bases and J by 1 base. The CDR3, as DNA: TGCGCCAGCAGCTTGGCCGTTGGGCTAGCGGGAGAATCCTACGAGCAGTACTTC. Residues: CASSLAVGLAGESYEQYF.

The chain uses TRBV7-9 and TRBJ2-1; 8 positions match TRBD1. CDR3 length: 16 amino acids. V lost 7 bases, J lost 10 bases, and 18 bases stayed unmatched. Looked up from germline, CDR1 is SEHNR and CDR2 is FQNEAQ (reference sequence). The CDR3 DNA reads as TGTGCCAGCACCCAGGGGGCAGGGAACGAAAGGGGCGAGCAGTTCTTC. This encodes CASTQGAGNERGEQFF.

This chain links TRBV7-2 with TRBJ2-5; D is ambiguous. The CDR3 contains 12 residues. V was clipped by 4 bases and J by 6 bases, with 9 bases between them. Germline CDR1 and CDR2: SGHTA and FQGNSA. The CDR3 loop reads CASSSELQTQYF. The CDR3 coding sequence is TGTGCCAGCAGCTCCGAACTCCAGACCCAGTACTTC.